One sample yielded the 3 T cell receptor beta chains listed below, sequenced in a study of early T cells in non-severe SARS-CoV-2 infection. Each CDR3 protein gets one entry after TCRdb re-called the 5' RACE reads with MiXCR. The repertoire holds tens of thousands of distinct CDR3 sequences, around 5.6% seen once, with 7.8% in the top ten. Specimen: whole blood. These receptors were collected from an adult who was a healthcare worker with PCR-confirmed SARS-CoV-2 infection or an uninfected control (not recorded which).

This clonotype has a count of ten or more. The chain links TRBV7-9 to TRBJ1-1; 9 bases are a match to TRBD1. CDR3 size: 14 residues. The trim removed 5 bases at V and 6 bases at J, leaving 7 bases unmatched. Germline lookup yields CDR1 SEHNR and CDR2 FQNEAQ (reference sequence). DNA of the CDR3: TGTGCCAGCAGCGTACAGGGGGCAAGGGCTGAAGCTTTCTTT. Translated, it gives CASSVQGARAEAFF.

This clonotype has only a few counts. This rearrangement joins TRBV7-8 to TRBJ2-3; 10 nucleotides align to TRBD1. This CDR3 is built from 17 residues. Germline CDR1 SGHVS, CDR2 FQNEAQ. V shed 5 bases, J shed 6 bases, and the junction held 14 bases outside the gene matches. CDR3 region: CASSRYPWTGGTDTQYF. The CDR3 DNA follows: TGTGCCAGCAGCCGCTACCCTTGGACAGGGGGGACGGATACGCAGTATTTT. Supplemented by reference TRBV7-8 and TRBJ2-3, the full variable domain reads GAGVSQSPRYKVAKRGQDVALRCDPISGHVSLFWYQQALGQGPEFLTYFQNEAQLDKSGLPSDRFFAERPEGSVSTLKIQRTQQEDSAVYLCASSRYPWTGGTDTQYFGPGTRLTVL.

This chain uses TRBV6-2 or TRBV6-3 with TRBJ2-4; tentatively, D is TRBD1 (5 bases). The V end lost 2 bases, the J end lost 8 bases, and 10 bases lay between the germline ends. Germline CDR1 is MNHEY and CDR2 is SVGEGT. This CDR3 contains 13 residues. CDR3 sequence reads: CASSYNRKHIQYF. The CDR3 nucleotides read TGTGCCAGCAGTTACAACAGGAAACACATTCAGTACTTC.